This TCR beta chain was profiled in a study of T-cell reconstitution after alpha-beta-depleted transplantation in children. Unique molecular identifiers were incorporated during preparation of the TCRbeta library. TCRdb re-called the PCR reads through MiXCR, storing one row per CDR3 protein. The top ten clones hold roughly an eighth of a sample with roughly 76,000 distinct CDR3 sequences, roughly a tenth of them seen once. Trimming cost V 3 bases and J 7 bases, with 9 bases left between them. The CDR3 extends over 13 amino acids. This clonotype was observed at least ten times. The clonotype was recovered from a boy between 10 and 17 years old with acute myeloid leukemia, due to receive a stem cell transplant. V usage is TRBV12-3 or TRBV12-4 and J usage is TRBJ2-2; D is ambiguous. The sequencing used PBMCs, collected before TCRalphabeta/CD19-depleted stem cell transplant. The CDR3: CASSFMVHGELFF. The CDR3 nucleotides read TGTGCCAGCAGTTTCATGGTACACGGGGAGCTGTTTTTT.